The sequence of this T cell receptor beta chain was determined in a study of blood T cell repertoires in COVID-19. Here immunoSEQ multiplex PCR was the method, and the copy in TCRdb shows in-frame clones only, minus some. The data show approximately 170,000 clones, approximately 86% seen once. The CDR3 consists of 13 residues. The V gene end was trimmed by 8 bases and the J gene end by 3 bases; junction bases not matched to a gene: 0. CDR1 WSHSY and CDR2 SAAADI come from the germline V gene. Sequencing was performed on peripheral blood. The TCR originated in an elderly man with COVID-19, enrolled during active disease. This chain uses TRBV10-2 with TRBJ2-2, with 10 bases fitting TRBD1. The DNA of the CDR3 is TGCGCCAGCGGACAGGGGGACACCGGGGAGCTGTTTTTT. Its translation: CASGQGDTGELFF.